Described below is a single TCR beta chain sequence and its context. Its cognate antigen is unknown. V lost 4 bases and J 2 bases, leaving 2 bases between the germline ends. Germline V gene sequence: CDR1 MDHEN, CDR2 SYDVKM. CDR3 length equals 12 residues. Assay: immunoSEQ multiplex PCR; the TCRdb copy retains only in-frame clones and omits some. The sample holds about 88,000 clones; 85% to 95% are singletons and the top ten take 8.5% to 9.5%. The data stem from a study of PD-L1 blockade in urothelial cancer. Study as a whole: Patients began atezolizumab, 1,200 mg intravenously every 3 weeks, at some point between 2013 and 2014. Median T cell yield per blood sample was more than 120,000 cells. General study findings and limits: At 3 weeks on treatment, tumor-associated clones expanded more with durable benefit.

Each patient supplied 1 to 8 pretreatment and on-treatment samples. This sequence originates from a man in his sixties with urothelial cancer. The material sequenced was PBMCs, taken around atezolizumab (anti-PD-L1) treatment. The J gene is TRBJ2-2, the V gene TRBV28; D is undetermined. The CDR3 DNA reads TGTGCCAGCAGTTCAAACACCGGGGAGCTGTTTTTT. It specifies CASSSNTGELFF.